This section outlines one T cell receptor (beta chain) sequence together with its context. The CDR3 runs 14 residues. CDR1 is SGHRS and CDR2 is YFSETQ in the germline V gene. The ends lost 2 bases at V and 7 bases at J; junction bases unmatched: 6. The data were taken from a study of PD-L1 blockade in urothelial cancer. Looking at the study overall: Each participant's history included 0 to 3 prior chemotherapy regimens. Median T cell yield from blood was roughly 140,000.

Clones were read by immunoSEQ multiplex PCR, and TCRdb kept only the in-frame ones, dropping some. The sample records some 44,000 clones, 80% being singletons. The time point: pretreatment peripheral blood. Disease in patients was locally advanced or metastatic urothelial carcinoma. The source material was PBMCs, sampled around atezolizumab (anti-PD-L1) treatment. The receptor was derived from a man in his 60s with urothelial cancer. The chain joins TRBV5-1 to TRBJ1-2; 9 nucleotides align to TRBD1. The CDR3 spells CASSLRQGEGGYTF. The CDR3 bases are TGCGCCAGCAGCTTAAGACAGGGGGAGGGTGGCTACACCTTC.